The rows below give T cell receptor beta chains drawn from one sample of a study of T cell responses to AZD1222 COVID-19 vaccine. Using immunoSEQ multiplex PCR, the repertoire was profiled, and TCRdb retains in-frame clones only, with some absent. This sample has 120,000 or so clones; 70% to 85% occur once, and the top ten carry about a quarter. The sample was peripheral blood, taken 28 days after the second AZD1222 dose. All receptors derive from an adult who received the AZD1222 COVID-19 vaccine. Both conserved end residues are part of each CDR3. Each record gives: clone size, D gene, V gene, J gene, CDR3 protein, CDR3 DNA. The D gene is left open where the match is weak. The size entry is marked missing in some rows and otherwise reads once, few, many or a size class.

abundance: -
d_gene: TRBD1
v_gene: TRBV28
j_gene: TRBJ2-5
CDR3aa: CASSLGTGFKETQYF
CDR3nt: TGTGCCAGCAGTTTAGGGACAGGGTTTAAAGAGACCCAGTACTTC

abundance: -
d_gene: TRBD1
v_gene: TRBV7-8
j_gene: TRBJ1-2
CDR3aa: CASSPAGTGRYGYTF
CDR3nt: TGTGCCAGCAGCCCGGCGGGGACAGGGCGTTATGGCTACACCTTC

abundance: -
d_gene: -
v_gene: TRBV4-2
j_gene: TRBJ1-1
CDR3aa: CASSPFEGIGGEAFF
CDR3nt: TGTGCCAGCAGCCCCTTCGAAGGGATCGGCGGTGAAGCTTTCTTT

abundance: -
d_gene: TRBD1
v_gene: TRBV28
j_gene: TRBJ2-7
CDR3aa: CASSLAYRGLLVEQYF
CDR3nt: TGTGCCAGCAGTTTAGCATACAGGGGCTTGCTGGTCGAGCAGTACTTC

abundance: -
d_gene: TRBD1
v_gene: TRBV2
j_gene: TRBJ1-6
CDR3aa: CASSPGQGHSPLHF
CDR3nt: TGTGCCAGCAGTCCCGGACAGGGACATTCACCCCTCCACTTT

abundance: -
d_gene: -
v_gene: TRBV5-1
j_gene: TRBJ2-2
CDR3aa: CASSSLRANTGELFF
CDR3nt: TGCGCCAGCAGCTCCCTCAGGGCGAACACCGGGGAGCTGTTTTTT

abundance: -
d_gene: -
v_gene: TRBV7-8
j_gene: TRBJ2-4
CDR3aa: CASSLGAGTGFLQYF
CDR3nt: TGTGCCAGCAGCTTAGGGGCCGGGACCGGTTTTCTTCAGTACTTC

abundance: once
d_gene: TRBD2
v_gene: TRBV24-1
j_gene: TRBJ2-1
CDR3aa: CATSDERGRGGRGNEQFF
CDR3nt: TGTGCCACCAGTGATGAGCGGGGACGGGGGGGCCGAGGTAATGAGCAGTTCTTC

abundance: -
d_gene: TRBD1
v_gene: TRBV3-1/TRBV3-2
j_gene: TRBJ1-1
CDR3aa: CASSLTGDTEAFF
CDR3nt: TGTGCCAGCAGCCTAACAGGGGACACTGAAGCTTTCTTT

abundance: -
d_gene: TRBD1
v_gene: TRBV27
j_gene: TRBJ2-7
CDR3aa: CASGRNRDSYEQYF
CDR3nt: TGTGCCAGCGGCCGCAACCGGGACAGCTACGAGCAGTACTTC

abundance: -
d_gene: TRBD2
v_gene: TRBV15
j_gene: TRBJ2-1
CDR3aa: CATSTKRGAYNEQFF
CDR3nt: TGTGCCACCAGCACGAAGCGGGGGGCCTACAATGAGCAGTTCTTC

abundance: -
d_gene: TRBD1
v_gene: TRBV6-2/TRBV6-3
j_gene: TRBJ2-3
CDR3aa: CASSWGQGSTDTQYF
CDR3nt: TGTGCCAGCAGTTGGGGACAGGGAAGCACAGATACGCAGTATTTT

abundance: -
d_gene: -
v_gene: TRBV7-2
j_gene: TRBJ1-2
CDR3aa: CASSHYNYGYTF
CDR3nt: TGTGCCAGCAGCCATTACAACTATGGCTACACCTTC

abundance: -
d_gene: -
v_gene: TRBV27
j_gene: TRBJ1-6
CDR3aa: CASSTTRGHSPLHF
CDR3nt: TGTGCCAGCAGTACAACCAGGGGTCACTCACCCCTCCACTTT

abundance: many
d_gene: TRBD1
v_gene: TRBV3-1/TRBV3-2
j_gene: TRBJ2-6
CDR3aa: CASSLNRDRGGGANVLTF
CDR3nt: TGTGCCAGCAGCCTTAACCGGGACAGGGGAGGTGGGGCCAACGTCCTGACTTTC

abundance: -
d_gene: -
v_gene: TRBV11-2
j_gene: TRBJ1-2
CDR3aa: CASSLAAGLLSGYTF
CDR3nt: TGTGCCAGCAGCTTAGCGGCAGGGTTATTATCTGGCTACACCTTC

abundance: -
d_gene: -
v_gene: TRBV23-1
j_gene: TRBJ2-1
CDR3aa: CASSQSSVSPRNEQFF
CDR3nt: TGCGCCAGCAGTCAATCTTCGGTATCCCCTCGCAATGAGCAGTTCTTC

abundance: -
d_gene: TRBD1
v_gene: TRBV9
j_gene: TRBJ1-2
CDR3aa: CASSAGGQGGTYGYTF
CDR3nt: TGTGCCAGCAGCGCGGGAGGACAGGGGGGAACCTATGGCTACACCTTC

abundance: -
d_gene: -
v_gene: TRBV5-1
j_gene: TRBJ2-1
CDR3aa: CASSMTGSGANEQFF
CDR3nt: TGCGCCAGCAGCATGACAGGTTCTGGGGCCAATGAGCAGTTCTTC

abundance: -
d_gene: -
v_gene: TRBV6-5
j_gene: TRBJ1-5
CDR3aa: CASSSVGSNQPQHF
CDR3nt: TGTGCCAGCAGTAGCGTGGGAAGCAATCAGCCCCAGCATTTT

abundance: -
d_gene: -
v_gene: TRBV7-2
j_gene: TRBJ1-2
CDR3aa: CASSPIAADYGYTF
CDR3nt: TGTGCCAGCAGCCCTATAGCAGCCGACTATGGCTACACCTTC